This TCR beta chain was documented in a study of blood T cell repertoires in COVID-19. Study-wide context: The cDNA or gDNA used as material had been derived from T cells, B-cell-depleted T cells, or PBMCs.

The authors' processing: Reference gene primer amplification gave estimated nucleated cell counts. Sequenced by immunoSEQ multiplex PCR; TCRdb stores in-frame clones only, minus some. The V and J calls and clone size are taken from that table; D and trimming were inferred from the DNA. The repertoire includes roughly 250,000 clones, roughly 91% of them detected once, and about 2% sits in the top ten. Participants, about 18 to 95 years old, spanned around 26 US areas. Cohort placement rested on clinical history that participants reported themselves. This CDR3 region has 14 residues. Trimming cost V 3 bases and J 2 bases; bases outside gene matches: 1. Germline loops: CDR1 SGHKS, CDR2 YYEKEE (reference sequence).

The rearrangement links TRBV5-5 to TRBJ1-2; TRBD1 matches at 10 bases. The sequenced sample consisted of PBMCs or T cells enriched from blood (not recorded which). The sequence was obtained from a woman between 40 and 50 years old with acute COVID-19. In DNA form, the CDR3 reads TGTGCCAGCAGCTGGGGACAGGGGAACTATGGCTACACCTTC. It yields the protein CASSWGQGNYGYTF.